This T cell receptor (beta chain) was documented in a study of cytomegalovirus exposure and HLA in healthy donors. Regarding the study as a whole: Subsequent analysis revealed that first-cohort TCR clusters tended to co-occur in the approximately 120 validation repertoires.

Comments on this clone: Its specificity is not known.

Method: immunoSEQ multiplex PCR; TCRdb's copy keeps in-frame clones and lacks some. The sample includes about 120,000 clones, 88% of them seen just once. This CDR3 spans 15 amino acids. V gave up 4 bases and J gave up 0 bases; unmatched junction bases: 6. The germline gives CDR1 SGHNT, CDR2 YYREEE (reference sequence). The study drew the donors from its approximately 110-subject validation cohort, separate from the roughly 670-subject first cohort. Sequencing was performed on PBMCs. The receptor was derived from a woman under 40 in good health and CMV-seropositive. This sequence joins TRBV5-4 and TRBJ1-2; TRBD1 matches 7 bases. As DNA, the CDR3 is TGTGCCAGCAGCGAGGGACAGCAAGCTAACTATGGCTACACCTTC. It specifies CASSEGQQANYGYTF.